The source of this T cell receptor (beta chain) is a study of CD8+CD57+ T cells in acquired aplastic anemia. Study details: The sorted CD4+ and CD8+ cells yielded an average around 3.2 ug of DNA.

Germline lookup yields CDR1 LGHDT and CDR2 YNNKEL (reference sequence). The ends lost 1 base at V and 11 bases at J; junction bases unmatched: 16. This CDR3 spans 17 amino acids. The template for TCR beta VDJ and CDR3 sequence profiling was genomic DNA. One entry per CDR3 protein, called by TCRdb with MiXCR from the reads. This sample has roughly 420,000 distinct CDR3 sequences; 60% to 80% occur once, and the top ten carry under 5%. The TCR comes from a human donor in good health, serving as a control. The rearrangement links TRBV3-1 to TRBJ2-1, with 8 nucleotides matching TRBD1. The sample consisted of sorted CD4+, CD8+, or CD8+CD57+ T cells (not recorded which) from PBMCs. The chain's CDR3 is CASSQAQELQGEIQQFF. In nucleotides, the CDR3 is TGTGCCAGCAGCCAAGCTCAGGAATTACAGGGGGAGATTCAGCAGTTCTTC.